The 27 T cell receptor beta chains below were found in one sample sequenced in a study of cytomegalovirus exposure and HLA in healthy donors. 13 Jbeta primers and 60 Vbeta primers were used for the PCR. Profiling relied on immunoSEQ multiplex PCR, and the TCRdb table lists in-frame clones only, not all of them. The listing records under 200,000 clones. Sequenced input: PBMCs. Source of these receptors: a man younger than 40 in good health and CMV-seronegative.

The gene calls are TRBV11-2 and TRBJ2-7, with no clear D. Trimming stripped 5 bases from V and 3 bases from J, with 5 bases between. This CDR3 has 11 amino acids. Germline V gene sequence: CDR1 SGHAT, CDR2 FQNNGV. The CDR3 region is CASSQNYEQYF. In nucleotides, the CDR3 is TGTGCCAGCAGCCAGAACTACGAGCAGTACTTC.

J is TRBJ2-1 and V is TRBV27; D might be TRBD2 (5 bases). Germline assignment: CDR1 MNHEY and CDR2 SMNVEV (reference sequence). V lost 3 bases to trimming and J lost 12 bases, with 18 bases between them. This CDR3 spans 14 amino acids. The DNA of the CDR3 is TGTGCCAGCAGTTTGTCCCACGGGCAGGCGGGGCAGTTCTTC. Amino acids: CASSLSHGQAGQFF.

The chain is built from TRBV2 and TRBJ2-7; 7 positions match TRBD2. CDR3 size: 12 residues. The germline V gene has CDR1 SNHLY and CDR2 FYNNEI. V was clipped by 6 bases and J by 2 bases; unmatched bases: 1. The CDR3 loop reads CASRRETYEQYF. CDR3 in DNA: TGTGCCAGCAGGCGGGAGACCTACGAGCAGTACTTC.

The chain joins TRBV28 to TRBJ1-1, with D tentatively TRBD1 (5 bases). The V and J ends lost 8 bases and 1 base respectively, with 17 bases between them. The CDR3 extends over 15 amino acids. Germline V CDR1 and CDR2: MDHEN, SYDVKM. The CDR3 spells CASPKLGAPNTEAFF. As DNA, the CDR3 is TGTGCCAGCCCCAAACTTGGGGCACCGAACACTGAAGCTTTCTTT. The whole variable domain, filled in from reference TRBV28 and TRBJ1-1, reads DVKVTQSSRYLVKRTGEKVFLECVQDMDHENMFWYRQDPGLGLRLIYFSYDVKMKEKGDIPEGYSVSREKKERFSLILESASTNQTSMYLCASPKLGAPNTEAFFGQGTRLTVV.

This chain uses TRBV20-1 with TRBJ2-5; tentatively, D is TRBD1 (5 bases). Germline values: CDR1 DFQATT, CDR2 SNEGSKA (reference sequence). The CDR3 runs to 11 residues. Trimming shortened V by 5 bases and J by 5 bases, and 9 bases separated the two germline ends. DNA of the CDR3: TGCAGTGCTTTCAGGGTTGAGACCCAGTACTTC. Translated: CSAFRVETQYF.

The V call is TRBV7-8, the J call TRBJ1-4; TRBD1 aligns across 7 bases. Germline trimming cut 2 bases from V and 0 bases from J; bases unmatched to any gene: 9. Germline V gene sequence: CDR1 SGHVS, CDR2 FQNEAQ. CDR3 size: 18 residues. DNA of the CDR3: TGTGCCAGCAGCTTATCGGCCCAGGGGGGTGCAACTAATGAAAAACTGTTTTTT. As protein: CASSLSAQGGATNEKLFF.

The gene calls are TRBV9 and TRBJ2-1, with D possibly matching TRBD2 (7 bases). The CDR3 consists of 17 residues. The germline V and J ends were trimmed by 4 bases and 5 bases, with 22 bases remaining between them. Germline-derived CDR1 and CDR2 are SGDLS and YYNGEE. The CDR3 nucleotides are TGTGCCAGCAGCCCTAATTTGGGGGGGGCAAGCCACAATGAGCAGTTCTTC. Translating gives CASSPNLGGASHNEQFF.

This chain connects TRBV19 to TRBJ2-7; 13 bases are a match to TRBD2. Losses at the gene ends were 4 bases for V and 2 bases for J; bases not matched to a gene: 11. The CDR3 contains 18 residues. In germline, CDR1 is LNHDA, CDR2 SQIVND (reference sequence). CDR3 nucleotides: TGTGCCAGTAGTAGCCGAATTGGGACTAGCGGGGCGACCTACGAGCAGTACTTC. Encoded protein: CASSSRIGTSGATYEQYF.

The V call is TRBV4-2, the J call TRBJ2-7; TRBD2 matches at 13 bases. The junction had 0 bases not matched to a gene; V was cut back by 0 bases and J by 1 base. CDR1 is LGHNA and CDR2 is YNFKEQ in the germline V gene. The CDR3 contains 16 residues. CDR3 nucleotide sequence: TGTGCCAGCAGCCAAGAACTAGCGGGAGGGTCCTACGAGCAGTACTTC. Translation gives CASSQELAGGSYEQYF.

The chain carries TRBV9 and TRBJ1-6; a possible D gene is TRBD1 (5 bases). This CDR3 has 16 residues. V lost 5 bases to trimming and J lost 10 bases, with 22 bases between them. CDR1 SGDLS and CDR2 YYNGEE come from the germline V gene. The DNA for the CDR3 is TGTGCCAGCAGACCGACTCTCAGGGTGAACGACTCACCCCTCCACTTT. This encodes CASRPTLRVNDSPLHF.

DNA of the CDR3: TGTGCCTGGAGGTCGGGACTAGCGGGAGGGAGGGGGACCGGGGAGCTGTTTTTT. It yields the protein CAWRSGLAGGRGTGELFF. The V and J genes are TRBV30 and TRBJ2-2, with 16 bases identical to TRBD2. CDR1 is GTSNPN and CDR2 is SVGIG in the germline V gene (reference sequence). The CDR3 runs to 18 residues. The junction had 9 bases not matched to a gene; V was cut back by 3 bases and J by 5 bases.

The chain couples TRBV5-1 to TRBJ1-2; TRBD1 might be the D (5 bases). The CDR3 is made up of 13 amino acids. CDR1 and CDR2 from the germline V gene are SGHRS and YFSETQ. Trimming left V 1 base short and J 7 bases short, with 11 bases between. The CDR3 nucleotides are TGCGCCAGCAGCTTGACGGGACTCGCTGGCTACACCTTC. Its protein product is CASSLTGLAGYTF.

The rearrangement uses TRBV7-9 and TRBJ1-2; 9 positions match TRBD1. V lost 5 bases to trimming and J lost 5 bases; unmatched junction nucleotides: 6. Per germline, CDR1 SEHNR and CDR2 FQNEAQ (reference sequence). This CDR3 is 14 amino acids long. CDR3 in amino acids: CASSPGQGNYGYTF. For the CDR3, the DNA is TGTGCCAGCAGCCCCGGACAGGGGAATTATGGCTACACCTTC.

V usage is TRBV7-8 and J usage is TRBJ2-5; D remains unclear. The germline V gene has CDR1 SGHVS and CDR2 FQNEAQ. The germline V and J ends were trimmed by 1 base and 3 bases, with 9 bases remaining between them. CDR3 length equals 14 residues. The chain's CDR3 is CASSLGGRKETQYF. The CDR3 DNA reads as TGTGCCAGCAGCTTAGGCGGCAGAAAAGAGACCCAGTACTTC.

J is TRBJ2-5 and V is TRBV29-1; 12 bases agree with TRBD1. The V gene's germline CDR1 is SQVTM and CDR2 ANQGSEA. CDR3 length: 14 residues. The V segment lost 8 bases and the J segment 6 bases; nucleotides outside the gene matches: 10. CDR3 residues: CSFRGTGGRKTQYF. In DNA form, the CDR3 reads TGCAGCTTTAGGGGGACAGGGGGCAGGAAGACCCAGTACTTC.

This chain links TRBV15 with TRBJ2-1; tentative D call: TRBD2 (5 bases). Deletions cut 2 bases from V and 9 bases from J, with 14 bases between. This CDR3 has 14 residues. The germline V gene encodes CDR1 LNHNV and CDR2 YYDKDF (reference sequence). CDR3 nucleotides: TGTGCCACCAGCAGAAGCGGTCGGGCCTCTGAGCAGTTCTTC. It yields the protein CATSRSGRASEQFF.

The J gene is TRBJ2-1, the V gene TRBV7-6, with 8 positions matching TRBD2. In germline, CDR1 is SGHVS, CDR2 FNYEAQ. J was trimmed by 6 bases and V by 3 bases; bases with no gene match: 10. This CDR3 is built from 16 residues. The CDR3 nucleotides are TGTGCCAGCAGCTTGAGGGAGCGGGAGTTGCTCAATGAGCAGTTCTTC. Amino acid sequence: CASSLRERELLNEQFF.

The chain links TRBV7-2 to TRBJ1-2; TRBD1 agrees at 9 bases. Germline V gene data show CDR1 as SGHTA and CDR2 as FQGNSA. V gave up 1 base and J gave up 3 bases; unmatched junction bases: 6. The CDR3 is 16 amino acids. CDR3: CASSLGGQGQDYGYTF. As DNA, the CDR3 is TGTGCCAGCAGCTTAGGGGGACAGGGACAAGACTATGGCTACACCTTC.

The V call is TRBV4-1, the J call TRBJ2-1; 10 positions match TRBD2. Germline CDR1 reads MGHRA; CDR2 reads YSYEKL. V dropped 5 bases and J dropped 5; count of bases not matched to a gene: 9. The CDR3 loop spans 16 amino acids. The CDR3 DNA reads as TGCGCCAGCAGCTTTGCAGCGGGAGGGTTGGACAATGAGCAGTTCTTC. Protein sequence: CASSFAAGGLDNEQFF.

In the case of this clone: Other DNA sequences in the sample encode the same CDR3. The V gene is TRBV5-1, the J gene TRBJ1-1; 10 bases map to TRBD1. This CDR3 is 17 amino acids long. Trimming took 4 bases from V and 2 from J; bases not matched to a gene: 11. Germline assignment: CDR1 SGHRS and CDR2 YFSETQ. This chain's CDR3 is CASSIGTGAFGNTEAFF. The DNA of the CDR3 is TGCGCCAGCAGCATAGGGACAGGGGCCTTTGGAAACACTGAAGCTTTCTTT.

This chain links TRBV4-2 with TRBJ2-2, with 12 bases that match TRBD2. V shed 0 bases, J shed 5 bases, and the junction held 7 bases outside the gene matches. The V gene's germline CDR1 is LGHNA and CDR2 YNFKEQ. CDR3 length equals 18 residues. The CDR3 region has the DNA TGTGCCAGCAGCCAAGATATACTAGCGGGGGGCAGGACCGGGGAGCTGTTTTTT. Translated, it gives CASSQDILAGGRTGELFF.

This chain uses TRBV6-5 with TRBJ1-2; D unclear. The CDR3 contains 16 residues. Trimming shortened V by 4 bases and J by 0 bases, and 15 bases separated the two germline ends. CDR1 is MNHEY, CDR2 SVGAGI, per germline. This CDR3 is CASSSGGVGTNYGYTF. Written as DNA, the CDR3 is TGTGCCAGCAGTTCCGGAGGCGTGGGGACTAACTATGGCTACACCTTC.

The rearrangement joins TRBV9 to TRBJ2-3; D call uncertain. V dropped 0 bases and J dropped 6 bases, with 23 bases sitting between them. The CDR3 sequence is 18 residues long. Germline V lookup: CDR1 SGDLS, CDR2 YYNGEE. CDR3 amino acids: CASSVEGAIGDKDDTQYF. The CDR3 DNA reads TGTGCCAGCAGCGTAGAAGGCGCGATCGGAGATAAGGATGATACGCAGTATTTT.

This chain links TRBV5-1 with TRBJ1-4, with unresolved D. The CDR3 loop spans 14 amino acids. The V end was cut by 0 bases, the J end by 4 bases, with 7 bases between. CDR1 and CDR2 from the germline V gene are SGHRS and YFSETQ. This CDR3 is CASSLASSNEKLFF. Written as DNA, the CDR3 is TGCGCCAGCAGCTTGGCTTCCAGTAATGAAAAACTGTTTTTT. Full variable domain (outside the CDR3, taken from reference TRBV5-1 and TRBJ1-4): KAGVTQTPRYLIKTRGQQVTLSCSPISGHRSVSWYQQTPGQGLQFLFEYFSETQRNKGNFPGRFSGRQFSNSRSEMNVSTLELGDSALYLCASSLASSNEKLFFGSGTQLSVL.

The chain has TRBV29-1 and TRBJ2-7; D gene uncertain. CDR1 is SQVTM and CDR2 is ANQGSEA in the germline V gene. V was pared by 4 bases and J by 3 bases, with 16 bases between. The CDR3 consists of 14 residues. The CDR3 sequence: CSVVFPGRLYEQYF. The CDR3, as DNA: TGCAGCGTTGTATTCCCCGGAAGACTCTACGAGCAGTACTTC.

The J gene is TRBJ2-1, the V gene TRBV19; tentative D call: TRBD2 (6 bases). CDR1 is LNHDA and CDR2 is SQIVND in the germline V gene (reference sequence). The CDR3 runs 12 residues. With 4 bases removed from V and 9 bases from J, the gap between germline ends came to 10 bases. The CDR3 DNA sequence: TGTGCCAGTAGTACGGGACTTTTTGAGCAGTTCTTC. Translating it yields CASSTGLFEQFF.

The chain links TRBV10-3 to TRBJ1-2, with D possibly matching TRBD1 (5 bases). This CDR3 has 15 residues. CDR1 ENHRY and CDR2 SYGVKD come from the germline V gene. V was cut by 0 bases and J by 0 bases, with 8 bases left in between. The DNA of the CDR3 is TGTGCCATCAGTGAGTCGGCAGGGACTAACTATGGCTACACCTTC. Its protein is CAISESAGTNYGYTF.